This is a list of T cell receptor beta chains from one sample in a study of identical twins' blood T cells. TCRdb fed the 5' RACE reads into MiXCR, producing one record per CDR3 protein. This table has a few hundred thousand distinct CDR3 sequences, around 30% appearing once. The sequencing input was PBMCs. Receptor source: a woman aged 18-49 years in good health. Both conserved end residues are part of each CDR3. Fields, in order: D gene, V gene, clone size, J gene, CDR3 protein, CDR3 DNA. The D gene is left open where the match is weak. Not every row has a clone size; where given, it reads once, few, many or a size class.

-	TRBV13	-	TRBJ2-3	CASSFAEDNTDTQYF	TGTGCCAGCAGCTTTGCTGAAGATAACACAGATACGCAGTATTTT
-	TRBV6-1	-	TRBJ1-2	CASSAGWNYGYTF	TGTGCCAGCTCGGCAGGGTGGAACTATGGCTACACCTTC
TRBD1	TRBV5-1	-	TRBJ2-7	CAGSLGPGQGYEQYF	TGCGCCGGCAGCTTGGGTCCGGGACAGGGGTACGAGCAGTACTTC
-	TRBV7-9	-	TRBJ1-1	CASSSPSGGDTEAFF	TGTGCCAGCAGCTCGCCTTCGGGCGGAGACACTGAAGCTTTCTTT
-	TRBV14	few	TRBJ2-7	CASSYNGFSYEQYF	TGTGCCAGCAGCTATAACGGGTTTTCCTACGAGCAGTACTTC
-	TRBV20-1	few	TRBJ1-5	CSARQPPTGASGQPQHF	TGCAGTGCCAGACAGCCCCCGACAGGCGCCTCAGGTCAGCCCCAGCATTTT
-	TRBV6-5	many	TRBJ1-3	CAARTAGNTIYF	TGTGCCGCACGAACAGCTGGAAACACCATATATTTT
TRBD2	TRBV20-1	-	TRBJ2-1	CSAIGLAGFSYNEQFF	TGCAGTGCCATCGGACTAGCGGGATTTTCCTACAATGAGCAGTTCTTC
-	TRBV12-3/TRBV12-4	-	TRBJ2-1	CASSRILADEQFF	TGTGCCAGCAGTAGGATCTTAGCAGATGAGCAGTTCTTC
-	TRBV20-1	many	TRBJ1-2	CSARDPTGYGYTF	TGCAGTGCTAGAGATCCGACAGGCTATGGCTACACCTTC
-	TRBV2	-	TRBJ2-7	CASSEGIKSYEQYF	TGTGCCAGCAGTGAAGGGATCAAATCCTACGAGCAGTACTTC
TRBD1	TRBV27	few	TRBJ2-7	CASSVDRVFVGEQYF	TGTGCCAGCAGTGTGGACAGGGTTTTTGTCGGCGAGCAGTACTTC
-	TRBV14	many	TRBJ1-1	CASSQDWGNTEAFF	TGTGCCAGCAGCCAAGATTGGGGGAACACTGAAGCTTTCTTT
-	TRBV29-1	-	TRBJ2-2	CSVGGVDLGPTTGELFF	TGCAGCGTTGGCGGTGTGGATTTGGGACCTACCACCGGGGAGCTGTTTTTT
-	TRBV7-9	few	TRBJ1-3	CASSRDTLRNTIYF	TGTGCCAGCAGCCGGGACACACTCAGAAACACCATATATTTT
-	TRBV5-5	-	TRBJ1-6	CASSLDEFSPLHF	TGTGCCAGCAGCTTGGACGAGTTTTCACCCCTCCACTTT
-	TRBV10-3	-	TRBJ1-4	CAISDATNEKLFF	TGTGCCATCAGTGACGCGACTAATGAAAAACTGTTTTTT
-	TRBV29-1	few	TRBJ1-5	CSVEDREGQPQHF	TGCAGCGTTGAAGACAGGGAGGGACAGCCCCAGCATTTT